This T cell receptor beta chain was sequenced during a study of T cell responses to AZD1222 COVID-19 vaccine (dated by TCRdb to the early 2020s). Turning to the overall study: A total of roughly 240 trial participants underwent TCR sequencing, of whom 200 to 220 received two doses of AZD1222 and some 25 received two doses of the MenACWY control vaccine. Trial participants were enrolled by age into subgroups of 18-55, 56-69 and 70-plus years, and about 150, 27 and 61 TCR-sequenced participants, respectively, were included in these subgroups.

CDR1 and CDR2 are read off the germline V gene (reference sequence) as LGHDT and YNNKEL. Trimming takes 0 bases off V and 0 bases off J; junction bases not matched to a gene: 13. Spanning cysteine to phenylalanine, the CDR3 consists of 19 amino acids. Of all the DNA, just the CDR3 is kept, 57 bases in frame from base 1. Comments on this clone: It lacks a known antigen. No much larger clonotype is one base removed from it; base qualities were not supplied.

The CDR3 regions of human TCRbeta chains were subjected to immunosequencing. The authors' analysis ran thus. TCRs in the repertoires were matched against a reference library of SARS-CoV-2-specific TCRs that had been generated with the MIRA antigen-specificity platform. Breadth was defined as the fraction of unique TCRs that were SARS-CoV-2-associated, and depth was defined as the fraction of total T cells that were SARS-CoV-2-associated. Using the MIRA data, every spike-specific TCR was mapped to the spike region that the TCR reacted to and assigned to either a CD4 or a CD8 class. Log10-transformed breadth and depth values were compared by one-way ANOVA with Sidak's multiple comparisons tests. TCRdb stores this immuneACCESS table with in-frame sequences only. Part of the clones is absent; in the studies checked, under half of the shortfall reflects unresolved V genes, and no reason is known for the rest. V, J and clone size were drawn from that table, and D and trimming were deduced from the DNA. The sample table contains 200,000 or so clones; only one count was recorded for about 92% of them. The top ten clones comprise roughly 1% of the sample.

Summary of the overall study and its limitations: After two AZD1222 doses, spike-specific TCR breadth and depth were significantly higher than at day 0 and than in MenACWY recipients. The 56-69-year group was small, and its depth increase did not reach significance, likely because of low power. Reportedly, almost half of the unique spike-specific TCRs recognized epitopes lying outside the regions that are mutated in the B.1.351 and B.1.1.7 variants. Participants were mostly white British and included more females than males, and it was suggested by the authors that clonal diversity may have been underestimated. Because no day 14 peak-response samples were available, repertoires were characterized only after the peak T cell response. Vaccine-associated CD4 TCRs spanned the whole spike protein, with dominant responses in regions 160-218 and 743-854. Only five to seven AZD1222 recipients were SARS-CoV-2 seropositive at baseline, limiting conclusions about previously exposed vaccinees.

The sample's time point label is to be understood as: baseline before first vaccination. The treatment or condition label, as the study defines it: meningococcal conjugate vaccine given as trial control. The vaccinee samples were drawn from two UK trials, COV001 and COV002, one of which was a single-blind randomized controlled phase 2/3 trial testing AZD1222 (ChAdOx1 nCoV-19) in healthy adults. For TCRbeta chain sequencing, PBMC samples were collected from trial participants at day 0 and at day 28 after the second dose. In this chain, TRBV3-1 (or the pseudogene TRBV3-2) is recombined with TRBJ2-5; 7 bases in between match TRBD1. Sequencing used peripheral blood, obtained on day 0 of MenACWY control vaccination. The receptor was isolated from an adult in good health. CDR3 reads: CASSQDERFRGTYQETQYF. At the DNA level, the sequence is TGTGCCAGCAGCCAAGATGAAAGATTCAGGGGGACGTACCAAGAGACCCAGTACTTC.